This entry lists 27 T cell receptor beta chains sequenced from one sample in a study of naive and memory T cell subsets. The beta constant-region primer was an equimolar mix of two oligonucleotides covering TRBC1 and TRBC2. Four rounds of PCR amplified the ligated cDNA using nested alpha and beta constant-region primers plus SP2. Using its own MiXCR run on the UMI-ligation and nested PCR reads, TCRdb lists one record per CDR3 protein. This table has about 120,000 distinct CDR3 sequences, around a third appearing once. Sequenced: central memory CD4+ T cells from blood. All receptors derive from a human donor in good health.

V is TRBV28 and J is TRBJ2-1; D remains unclear. The CDR3 contains 14 residues. V shed 6 bases and J shed 0 bases, with 9 bases lying between them. Germline V gives CDR1 MDHEN, CDR2 SYDVKM. DNA of the CDR3: TGTGCCAGCAGAAACTGGGGCTCCTACAATGAGCAGTTCTTC. It yields the protein CASRNWGSYNEQFF.

The chain is built from TRBV7-2 and TRBJ2-7; D remains ambiguous. Per the germline V gene, CDR1 is SGHTA and CDR2 is FQGNSA. With 5 bases removed from V and 5 bases from J, the gap between germline ends came to 13 bases. CDR3 length equals 13 residues. In nucleotides, the CDR3 is TGTGCCAGCAGCACGCGGACCCTCAACGAGCAGTACTTC. This encodes CASSTRTLNEQYF.

The chain couples TRBV6-6 to TRBJ2-7; TRBD2 might be the D (5 bases). Germline-derived CDR1 and CDR2 are MNHNY and SVGAGI (reference sequence). The CDR3 runs to 11 residues. V shed 7 bases and J shed 5 bases, with 9 bases lying between them. CDR3 region: CASTVRDEQYF. The CDR3 nucleotides read TGTGCCAGCACCGTGAGGGACGAGCAGTACTTC.

The V call is TRBV11-2, the J call TRBJ2-1, with a possible D match to TRBD2 (6 bases). CDR1 and CDR2 (germline): SGHAT, FQNNGV. Trimming took 6 bases from V and 6 from J, leaving 15 bases between them. The CDR3 has 14 residues. The CDR3: CASRPNLGLNEQFF. The CDR3 DNA follows: TGTGCCAGCAGACCCAACCTGGGACTCAATGAGCAGTTCTTC.

The chain combines TRBV28 with TRBJ1-5, with D perhaps TRBD1 (6 bases). CDR1 is MDHEN, CDR2 SYDVKM, per germline. The CDR3 has 15 amino acids. V was shortened by 4 bases and J by 4 bases, with 14 bases between the two germline ends. CDR3 sequence reads: CASSSPDSPNQPQHF. CDR3 DNA: TGTGCCAGCAGTTCCCCGGACAGTCCAAATCAGCCCCAGCATTTT.

This clonotype was recorded a few times. The gene calls are TRBV4-3 and TRBJ2-7, with a tentative D call TRBD2 (6 bases). Trimming left V 1 base short and J 5 bases short, with 9 bases between. The CDR3 is 13 amino acids. Germline V gene sequence: CDR1 LGHNA, CDR2 YSLEER. CDR3: CASSQVGGDEQYF. The CDR3 DNA sequence: TGCGCCAGCAGCCAAGTGGGAGGCGACGAGCAGTACTTC.

In this sample, this clonotype turned up once. The chain is built from TRBV5-1 and TRBJ2-3; the match to TRBD1 covers 7 bases. The CDR3 has 17 residues. The germline V gene has CDR1 SGHRS and CDR2 YFSETQ. The V segment lost 5 bases and the J segment 5 bases; nucleotides outside the gene matches: 17. CDR3 nucleotide sequence: TGCGCCAGCAGGGATGACACCCGGGACAGAAGCCGAGATACGCAGTATTTT. Protein sequence: CASRDDTRDRSRDTQYF.

The V call is TRBV11-2, the J call TRBJ1-1; D is uncertain. Per germline, CDR1 SGHAT and CDR2 FQNNGV. V lost 3 bases and J 6 bases, leaving 17 bases between the germline ends. The CDR3 totals 15 residues. CDR3 DNA sequence: TGTGCCAGCAGCTTTAAGGTGGGGATAACGGCTGAAGCTTTCTTT. Amino acids: CASSFKVGITAEAFF.

J is TRBJ2-7 and V is TRBV7-2; a possible D gene is TRBD2 (5 bases). Trimming cost V 0 bases and J 6 bases, with 9 bases left between them. Per germline, CDR1 SGHTA and CDR2 FQGNSA. The CDR3 extends over 13 amino acids. This CDR3 reads CASSLAGVGEQYF. CDR3 nucleotide sequence: TGTGCCAGCAGCTTAGCGGGAGTCGGCGAGCAGTACTTC.

This clonotype was seen ten or more times. V gene TRBV20-1 combines with J gene TRBJ2-1, with D possibly being TRBD2 (6 bases). The CDR3 is 16 residues long. V shed 0 bases and J shed 9 bases, with 21 bases lying between them. Germline-derived CDR1 and CDR2 are DFQATT and SNEGSKA (reference sequence). CDR3 nucleotide sequence: TGCAGTGCTAGAGATATGGTCCTAGCGCGTACAACTGAGCAGTTCTTC. Translated: CSARDMVLARTTEQFF.

The chain employs TRBV10-2 and TRBJ2-1, with D uncertain. V gave up 6 bases and J gave up 6 bases, with 21 bases separating them. Germline assignment: CDR1 WSHSY and CDR2 SAAADI. The CDR3 runs to 16 residues. CDR3 amino acids: CASSQNLAFGTNEQFF. The CDR3 DNA sequence: TGCGCCAGCAGCCAGAACTTAGCCTTCGGAACCAATGAGCAGTTCTTC.

The chain combines TRBV20-1 with TRBJ2-3; D is uncertain. V was trimmed by 3 bases and J by 3 bases, leaving 10 bases between them. The CDR3 runs to 13 residues. CDR1 and CDR2 from the germline V gene are DFQATT and SNEGSKA (reference sequence). The CDR3: CSASFEETDTQYF. CDR3 sequence (DNA): TGCAGTGCTAGCTTCGAAGAAACAGATACGCAGTATTTT.

The genes are TRBV9 and TRBJ2-2, with a possible D match to TRBD1 (6 bases). V was cut by 0 bases and J by 4 bases, with 13 bases left in between. From germline, CDR1 is SGDLS and CDR2 YYNGEE. This CDR3 is built from 16 residues. The CDR3 DNA reads as TGTGCCAGCAGCGTAGGAGGACAGATCGGCACCGGGGAGCTGTTTTTT. It translates to CASSVGGQIGTGELFF.

A few counts support this clonotype. The V call is TRBV7-2, the J call TRBJ1-5; D unclear. Germline assignment: CDR1 SGHTA and CDR2 FQGNSA. The CDR3 sequence is 17 residues long. Trimming left V 1 base short and J 2 bases short, with 15 bases between. The CDR3 is CASSLDPPGLGNQPQHF. The CDR3, as DNA: TGTGCCAGCAGCTTAGATCCACCAGGTTTGGGCAATCAGCCCCAGCATTTT.

The gene calls are TRBV5-5 and TRBJ2-7, with TRBD2 identical over 8 bases. Germline CDR1 and CDR2: SGHKS and YYEKEE (reference sequence). The CDR3 consists of 15 residues. V lost 0 bases to trimming and J lost 4 bases; unmatched junction nucleotides: 6. The CDR3 DNA sequence: TGTGCCAGCAGCTTGGCCAGTACTAGCGGATACGAGCAGTACTTC. As protein: CASSLASTSGYEQYF.

At least ten counts were recorded for this clonotype. This sequence joins TRBV29-1 and TRBJ1-2, with a possible D match to TRBD1 (5 bases). The CDR3 is 13 residues long. Germline CDR1 is SQVTM and CDR2 is ANQGSEA. Trimming took off 4 bases at V and 8 bases at J, with 17 bases between the two ends. CDR3 loop: CSVVVGGDGGYTF. CDR3 DNA: TGCAGCGTTGTAGTTGGGGGAGATGGGGGCTACACCTTC.

This chain connects TRBV7-2 to TRBJ1-6; tentatively, D is TRBD1 (6 bases). The germline V gene has CDR1 SGHTA and CDR2 FQGNSA. The CDR3 totals 14 residues. The V and J ends lost 5 bases and 9 bases respectively, with 14 bases between them. CDR3 sequence: CASSVLGGLSPLHF. For the CDR3, the DNA is TGTGCCAGCAGCGTGCTGGGGGGCCTTTCACCCCTCCACTTT.

By proportion, this clonotype is medium-sized. The genes are TRBV7-9 and TRBJ2-2; D unresolved. Trimming pared 0 bases from V and 5 bases from J, leaving 1 base between. The CDR3 runs to 12 residues. The germline CDR1 and CDR2 sequences are SEHNR and FQNEAQ (reference sequence). The CDR3 region has the DNA TGTGCCAGCAGCTTAGCGACCGGGGAGCTGTTTTTT. It codes for CASSLATGELFF.

The chain carries TRBV3-1 and TRBJ2-5; D may be TRBD2 (5 bases). Germline-derived CDR1 and CDR2 are LGHDT and YNNKEL (reference sequence). Between the trimmed V and J ends, which lost 1 base and 7 bases, there was a span of 19 bases. The CDR3 totals 16 residues. The DNA for the CDR3 is TGTGCCAGCAGCCAAGTTTCGGGGTTCGGGGTAGGGACCCAGTACTTC. Protein: CASSQVSGFGVGTQYF.

The CDR3 reads CATSDRLAGGNNEQFF. CDR3 nucleotides: TGTGCCACCAGTGATAGACTAGCGGGAGGGAACAATGAGCAGTTCTTC. The chain links TRBV24-1 to TRBJ2-1, with 14 bases fitting TRBD2. The germline gives CDR1 KGHDR, CDR2 SFDVKD. V trimming: 3 bases; J trimming: 5 bases; junction bases outside the gene matches: 2. The CDR3 contains 16 residues.

The table lists this clonotype with a few counts. This chain connects TRBV2 to TRBJ1-4, with a tentative D call TRBD1 (5 bases). The CDR3 sequence is 15 residues long. V was cut by 7 bases and J by 11 bases, with 23 bases left in between. In germline, CDR1 is SNHLY, CDR2 FYNNEI. CDR3 nucleotides: TGTGCCAGCAAGGGACGGCCCCTAATGGCTGGGAAACTGTTTTTT. It is translated as CASKGRPLMAGKLFF.

Only a few counts were recorded for this clonotype. V is TRBV27 and J is TRBJ1-6; D remains unclear. CDR1 is MNHEY, CDR2 SMNVEV, per germline (reference sequence). This CDR3 has 15 residues. With 4 bases removed from V and 3 bases from J, the gap between germline ends came to 10 bases. DNA for the CDR3: TGTGCCAGCAGTTCCGGGTGGCTCTATAATTCACCCCTCCACTTT. Amino acid sequence: CASSSGWLYNSPLHF.

This clonotype was recorded a few times. The chain is built from TRBV28 and TRBJ1-2; no clear D gene. The germline V and J ends were trimmed by 8 bases and 3 bases, with 10 bases remaining between them. Germline CDR1 is MDHEN and CDR2 is SYDVKM. This CDR3 has 12 residues. The CDR3 DNA reads TGTGCCAGCGGCTTCGGGGACTATGGCTACACCTTC. It specifies CASGFGDYGYTF.

This clonotype came up a few times. This rearrangement joins TRBV7-2 to TRBJ2-7; D is uncertain. V was cut by 1 base and J by 2 bases, with 9 bases left in between. The germline CDR1 and CDR2 sequences are SGHTA and FQGNSA. The CDR3 is 14 residues long. The CDR3 coding sequence is TGTGCCAGCAGCTTAGGGGCCGGCCCCTACGAGCAGTACTTC. It encodes CASSLGAGPYEQYF.

This clonotype was recorded only once. Its ends do not fully match the called genes, so a read error is possible. The J gene is TRBJ2-2, the V gene TRBV10-1; D is uncertain. The CDR3 length is 13 residues. Per germline, CDR1 WNHNN and CDR2 SYGVQD (reference sequence). Written as DNA, the CDR3 is TGCGCCAGCAGTCAGTCGTACGCCGGGGAGCTGTTTTTT. Translated: CASSQSYAGELFF.

The chain employs TRBV5-1 and TRBJ1-2, with TRBD1 matching over 12 bases. Germline CDR1 is SGHRS and CDR2 is YFSETQ. The ends lost 4 bases at V and 3 bases at J; junction bases unmatched: 7. This CDR3 is 16 amino acids long. CDR3 bases: TGCGCCAGCAGCAGGATGGGACAGGGGGCGGACTATGGCTACACCTTC. Translated, it gives CASSRMGQGADYGYTF. The whole variable domain, remainder taken from reference TRBV5-1 and TRBJ1-2, is KAGVTQTPRYLIKTRGQQVTLSCSPISGHRSVSWYQQTPGQGLQFLFEYFSETQRNKGNFPGRFSGRQFSNSRSEMNVSTLELGDSALYLCASSRMGQGADYGYTFGSGTRLTVV.

This clonotype has just a few counts. The genes are TRBV7-8 and TRBJ2-3; D is unclear. Per germline, CDR1 SGHVS and CDR2 FQNEAQ. Between the trimmed V and J ends, which lost 6 bases and 0 bases, there was a span of 13 bases. There are 15 residues in the CDR3. The CDR3 bases are TGTGCCAGCAGAGCAAGATTCTTTAGCACAGATACGCAGTATTTT. Residues: CASRARFFSTDTQYF.